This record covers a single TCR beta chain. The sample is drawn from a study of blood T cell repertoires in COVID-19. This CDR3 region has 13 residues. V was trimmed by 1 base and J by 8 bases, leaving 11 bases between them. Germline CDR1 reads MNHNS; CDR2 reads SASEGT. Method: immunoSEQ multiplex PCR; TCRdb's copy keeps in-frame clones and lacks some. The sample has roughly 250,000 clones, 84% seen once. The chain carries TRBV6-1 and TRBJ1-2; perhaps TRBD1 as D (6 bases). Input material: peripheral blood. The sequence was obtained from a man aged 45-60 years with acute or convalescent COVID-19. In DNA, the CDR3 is TGTGCCAGCAGTGAAGTACAGGGCTACGGCTACACCTTC. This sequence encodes CASSEVQGYGYTF.